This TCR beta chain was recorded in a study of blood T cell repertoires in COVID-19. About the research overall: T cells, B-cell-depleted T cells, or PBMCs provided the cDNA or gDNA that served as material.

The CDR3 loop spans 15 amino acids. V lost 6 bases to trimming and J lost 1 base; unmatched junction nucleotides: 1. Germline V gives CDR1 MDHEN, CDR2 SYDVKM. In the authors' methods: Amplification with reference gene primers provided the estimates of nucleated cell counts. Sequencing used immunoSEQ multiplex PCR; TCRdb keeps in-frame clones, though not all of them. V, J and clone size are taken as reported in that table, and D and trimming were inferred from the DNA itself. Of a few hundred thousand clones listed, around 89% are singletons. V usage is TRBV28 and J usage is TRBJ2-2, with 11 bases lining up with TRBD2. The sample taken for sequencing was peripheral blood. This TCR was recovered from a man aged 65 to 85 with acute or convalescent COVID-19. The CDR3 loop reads CASRGTSGNTGELFF. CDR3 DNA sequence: TGTGCCAGCAGGGGGACTAGCGGGAACACCGGGGAGCTGTTTTTT. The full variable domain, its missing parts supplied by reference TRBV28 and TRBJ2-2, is DVKVTQSSRYLVKRTGEKVFLECVQDMDHENMFWYRQDPGLGLRLIYFSYDVKMKEKGDIPEGYSVSREKKERFSLILESASTNQTSMYLCASRGTSGNTGELFFGEGSRLTVL.